This T cell receptor beta chain stems from a study of shared clonotypes between healthy human individuals. Study at large: The cohort had two women and a few men, ages 18 to 49. Study-wide results and caveats: Shared clonotypes: about 5% naive CD4, approximately 3.4% naive CD8, roughly 2.2% memory CD4, under 0.45% memory CD8. Some clonotypes were shared by all four sorted-subset donors, while others were not shared. The non-shared ones had lower generation probabilities than the shared ones.

Produced via immunoSEQ multiplex PCR; TCRdb's table is partial and in-frame only. The repertoire includes about 2 million clones, approximately 95% of them detected once, and 0.1% to 0.15% sits in the top ten. Comment on this clone: The target antigen is unknown.

Looked up from germline, CDR1 is SGDLS and CDR2 is YYNGEE. V was clipped by 0 bases and J by 7 bases, with 14 bases between them. This CDR3 contains 16 residues. This receptor was obtained from a man aged 18 to 29 in good health. The chain uses TRBV9 and TRBJ1-6; no clear D gene. Specimen: naive CD4+ T cells sorted from blood. Stated subset: CD45RA+ positively selected. The CDR3 loop is CASSVAPQPLNSPLHF. The CDR3 region has the DNA TGTGCCAGCAGCGTAGCTCCACAGCCGTTGAATTCACCCCTCCACTTT.